This T cell receptor beta chain appears in the sequencing data of a study of blood T cell repertoires in COVID-19. Study-wide context: There were acute and convalescent COVID-19 samples, and they came from the United States, Italy and Spain. The analysed material was cDNA or gDNA that came from T cells, B-cell-depleted T cells, or PBMCs.

Original processing notes: Scientists estimated how many nucleated cells there were by amplifying reference gene primers. Generated by immunoSEQ multiplex PCR, the TCRdb table keeps only in-frame clones and is missing some. V, J and clone size were drawn from that table, and D and trimming were deduced from the DNA. The sample shows around 450,000 clones, approximately 90% of them seen only once. The V end lost 5 bases, the J end lost 10 bases, and 9 bases lay between the germline ends. This CDR3 is 11 amino acids long. The germline V gene encodes CDR1 LNHDA and CDR2 SQIVND (reference sequence). The receptor comes from a woman under 40 with acute or convalescent COVID-19. Sequenced: peripheral blood. The V call is TRBV19, the J call TRBJ2-1, with D hard to call. CDR3 region: CASSGPWEQFF. CDR3 nucleotides: TGTGCCAGTAGTGGGCCTTGGGAGCAGTTCTTC.